This T cell receptor (beta chain) was documented in a study of blood T cell repertoires in COVID-19 (dated by TCRdb to about 2020). Background for the entire study: Samples from collaborators originated in the United States, Italy and Spain and spanned both the acute and convalescent phases of COVID-19. Where HLA class I and class II types were available, the types were taken from metadata supplied by the sample provider, not from assay-based typing. Samples were obtained from the ongoing ImmuneRACE study (first 160 participants) and from some 1,200 subjects provided by 6 global collaborators. The sample metadata nearly always contained a de-identified subject ID, COVID-19 status, age in years and sex. The prospective study material was composed of cDNA or gDNA derived from T cells, B-cell-depleted T cells, or PBMCs. The dataset comprised deeply sampled blood TCRbeta repertoires from subjects exposed to, actively infected with, or recovered from COVID-19. The repertoires were made available in a free public database intended to serve as a resource for research on the immune response to SARS-CoV-2. The investigation overall reported the following: The quantity of clinical and demographic metadata differed by source and by participant and was supplied without curation.

TCRbeta CDR3 regions were amplified from genomic DNA by means of the immunoSEQ Assay, a bias-controlled multiplex PCR. From the authors' description of their analysis: The number of nucleated cells in each sample was estimated by amplification of reference gene primers within the assay. Sequence reads were collapsed and filtered to measure the absolute abundance of every unique TCRbeta CDR3 rearrangement. For each sample, productive Simpson clonality was calculated by taking the square root of Simpson's diversity index across productive rearrangements. Held by TCRdb, this immuneACCESS table contains in-frame sequences only and omits some clones. Under half of the omission traces to an unresolved V gene where checked; the cause of the rest is unknown. V and J calls and clone size come straight from that table; D and trimming were deduced from the DNA. A total of roughly 71,000 clones appear in this sample, roughly 80% of them only once. The ten largest account for roughly 18% of the sample.

The collaborating institutions used their own protocols to collect whole blood in K2EDTA tubes. For TCRbeta analysis, collaborators shipped samples in one of three forms: frozen whole blood, isolated PBMCs, or DNA extracted from either of those sample types. To note about this clone: Its recognized antigen is unknown. No much larger clonotype is one base removed from it; base qualities were not supplied. The same CDR3 also results from other DNA sequences found in this sample.

Measured from the cysteine to the phenylalanine, the CDR3 is 13 residues long. CDR3 DNA only is kept here, 39 bases in frame from base 1. Deletion took 1 base off V and 3 bases off J, with a span of 6 bases between the germline ends. Recombination linked TRBV12-3 or TRBV12-4 to TRBJ1-1; no confident D gene assignment can be made. Sample: peripheral blood. This TCR was recovered from a woman aged 80 or over with acute or convalescent COVID-19. The CDR3 region: CASSLDRYTEAFF. The nucleotide sequence reads TGTGCCAGCAGTTTAGACAGATACACTGAAGCTTTCTTT.